A selection of T cell receptor beta chains follows, all from one sample in a study of T and B cells in COVID-19 patients. Using its own MiXCR run on the multiplex PCR reads, TCRdb lists one record per CDR3 protein. The sample yields under 8,000 distinct CDR3 sequences, under 30% seen once. What was sequenced was blood. All receptors come from a human donor with active COVID-19. CDR3s include the opening cysteine and the closing phenylalanine or tryptophan. A D gene is named only where the DNA matches it firmly. Clone size is stated in some rows and not others, as once, few, many or a class when expanded.

clone_size	v_call	j_call	d_call	cdr3_aa	cdr3_nt
.	TRBV29-1	TRBJ2-1	.	CSVEDSDGLEQFF	TGCAGCGTTGAAGACTCGGACGGGTTGGAGCAGTTCTTC
medium-sized	TRBV5-6	TRBJ2-2	TRBD1	CASSLPGGNTGELFF	TGTGCCAGCAGCTTGCCAGGGGGGAACACCGGGGAGCTGTTTTTT
.	TRBV7-9	TRBJ2-1	.	CASSSLGQSYNEQFF	TGTGCCAGCAGCTCACTTGGCCAGTCCTACAATGAGCAGTTCTTC
.	TRBV6-6	TRBJ1-1	.	CASSGREITEAFF	TGTGCCAGCAGTGGCAGGGAGATCACTGAAGCTTTCTTT
medium-sized	TRBV19	TRBJ1-6	.	CASRGGSSYNSPLHF	TGTGCCAGTAGAGGTGGGAGCTCCTATAATTCACCCCTCCACTTT
.	TRBV19	TRBJ2-1	TRBD1	CASGTGVMNEQFF	TGTGCCAGCGGGACAGGGGTAATGAATGAGCAGTTCTTC
.	TRBV5-4	TRBJ2-7	TRBD2	CASSSLTSGRIYEQYF	TGTGCCAGCAGCTCGTTGACTAGCGGGAGGATATACGAGCAGTACTTC
.	TRBV28	TRBJ2-5	.	CASSLVKETQYF	TGTGCCAGCAGTTTAGTTAAAGAGACCCAGTACTTC
.	TRBV28	TRBJ2-7	.	CASSLERNSYEQYF	TGTGCCAGCAGTTTAGAGCGGAACTCCTACGAGCAGTACTTC
medium-sized	TRBV19	TRBJ2-7	TRBD1	CASSSYAVQGPPYEQYF	TGTGCCAGTAGTAGTTACGCCGTACAGGGGCCCCCCTACGAGCAGTACTTC
medium-sized	TRBV19	TRBJ2-1	TRBD1	CASSLFGTGVMNEQFF	TGTGCCAGTAGCTTATTCGGGACAGGGGTAATGAATGAGCAGTTCTTC
.	TRBV11-3	TRBJ2-1	.	CASSSTPAYPNEQFF	TGTGCCAGCAGCTCAACCCCGGCCTACCCCAATGAGCAGTTCTTC
.	TRBV7-9	TRBJ2-5	.	CASTPGAGTETQYF	TGTGCCAGCACCCCGGGGGCAGGGACAGAGACCCAGTACTTC
.	TRBV4-3	TRBJ2-1	TRBD1	CASSQDLGQGVMNEQFF	TGCGCCAGCAGCCAAGATCTAGGACAGGGTGTTATGAATGAGCAGTTCTTC
.	TRBV27	TRBJ1-2	TRBD1	CASNPGQGPGYGYTF	TGTGCCAGCAACCCGGGACAGGGGCCAGGATATGGCTACACCTTC
medium-sized	TRBV12-3/TRBV12-4	TRBJ1-6	.	CASSRGGLNSPLHF	TGTGCCAGCAGTCGGGGAGGACTTAATTCACCCCTCCACTTT
few	TRBV12-3/TRBV12-4	TRBJ1-3	TRBD1	CASSRGQAGNTIYF	TGTGCCAGCAGCCGAGGACAGGCTGGAAACACCATATATTTT
.	TRBV7-6	TRBJ1-5	TRBD1	CASSSTGLSNQPQHF	TGTGCCAGCAGCTCGACAGGGCTAAGCAATCAGCCCCAGCATTTT
many	TRBV18	TRBJ2-7	.	CASSPPSYEQYF	TGTGCCAGCTCACCACCCTCCTACGAGCAGTACTTC
.	TRBV15	TRBJ1-3	.	CATSRVSSGNTIYF	TGTGCCACCAGCAGAGTTAGTTCTGGAAACACCATATATTTT
.	TRBV7-2	TRBJ1-6	TRBD1	CASSLGGQGNSPLHF	TGTGCCAGCAGCCTGGGGGGACAGGGTAATTCACCCCTCCACTTT
medium-sized	TRBV11-3	TRBJ2-3	.	CASAQGRGTDTQYF	TGTGCCAGCGCCCAGGGCCGTGGTACAGATACGCAGTATTTT
.	TRBV6-2/TRBV6-3	TRBJ2-7	TRBD1	CASLRPGQGDSYEQYF	TGTGCCAGCCTCAGGCCGGGACAGGGTGACTCCTACGAGCAGTACTTC
.	TRBV12-3/TRBV12-4	TRBJ2-1	.	CASSSEGEQFF	TGTGCCAGCAGTTCAGAGGGTGAGCAGTTCTTC